The clone carrying this TCR beta chain has just a few counts. CDR3 size: 18 residues. Germline V gene sequence: CDR1 MGHRA, CDR2 YSYEKL. The junction had 17 bases not matched to a gene; V was cut back by 4 bases and J by 3 bases. This entry is derived from a study of blood T cells in healthy people across ages. The draw of peripheral blood yielded ten milliliters from each donor. Alongside a J-beta primer mix, a sample-barcoded 5' primer served in a second PCR lasting about 7 to 11 cycles. TCRdb called the 5' RACE reads again in MiXCR, with one record for every CDR3 protein. The sample shows about 1.6 million distinct CDR3 sequences, roughly 32% of them seen only once.

Sequencing used blood. This sequence was found in a woman aged 30 to 39 in good health. The chain carries TRBV4-1 and TRBJ2-5, with 7 bases identical to TRBD2. This chain's CDR3 is CASSRLRRSGGSEETQYF. The CDR3 DNA follows: TGCGCCAGCAGCCGGTTAAGAAGAAGCGGCGGGAGCGAAGAGACCCAGTACTTC.